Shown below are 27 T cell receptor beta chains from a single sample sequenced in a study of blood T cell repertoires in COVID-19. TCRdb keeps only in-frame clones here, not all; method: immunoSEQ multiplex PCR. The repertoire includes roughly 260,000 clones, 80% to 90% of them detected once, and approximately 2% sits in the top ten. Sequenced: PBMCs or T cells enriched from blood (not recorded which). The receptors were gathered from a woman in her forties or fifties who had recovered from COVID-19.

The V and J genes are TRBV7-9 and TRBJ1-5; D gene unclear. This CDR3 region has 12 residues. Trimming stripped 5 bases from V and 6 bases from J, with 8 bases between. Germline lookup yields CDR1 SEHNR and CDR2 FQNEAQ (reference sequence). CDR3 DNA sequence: TGTGCCAGCAGCACCTCGGGTCAGCCCCAGCATTTT. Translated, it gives CASSTSGQPQHF.

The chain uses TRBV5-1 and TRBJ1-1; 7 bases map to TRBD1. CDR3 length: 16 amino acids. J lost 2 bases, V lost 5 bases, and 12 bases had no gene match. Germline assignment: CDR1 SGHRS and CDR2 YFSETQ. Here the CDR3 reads CASRIGQGVTNTEAFF. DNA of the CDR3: TGCGCCAGCAGAATTGGTCAGGGGGTAACTAACACTGAAGCTTTCTTT.

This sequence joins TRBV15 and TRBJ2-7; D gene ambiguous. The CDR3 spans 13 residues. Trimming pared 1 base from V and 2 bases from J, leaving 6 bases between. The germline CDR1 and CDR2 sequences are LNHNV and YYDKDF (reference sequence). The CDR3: CATSRVFPYEQYF. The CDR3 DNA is TGTGCCACCAGCAGAGTCTTCCCCTACGAGCAGTACTTC.

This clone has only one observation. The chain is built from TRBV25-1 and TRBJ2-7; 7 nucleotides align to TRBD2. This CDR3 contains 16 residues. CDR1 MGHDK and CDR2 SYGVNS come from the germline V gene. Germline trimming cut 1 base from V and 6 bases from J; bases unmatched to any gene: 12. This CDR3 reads CASSESSGGNAVEQYF. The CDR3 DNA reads TGTGCCAGCAGTGAATCATCCGGGGGGAACGCAGTCGAGCAGTACTTC.

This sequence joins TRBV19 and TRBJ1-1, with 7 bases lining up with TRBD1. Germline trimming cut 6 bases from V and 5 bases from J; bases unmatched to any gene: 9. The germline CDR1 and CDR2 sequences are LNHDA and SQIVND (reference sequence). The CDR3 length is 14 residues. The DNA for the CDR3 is TGTGCCAGTAGGCCCCGACAGGGTGGGACTGAAGCTTTCTTT. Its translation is CASRPRQGGTEAFF.

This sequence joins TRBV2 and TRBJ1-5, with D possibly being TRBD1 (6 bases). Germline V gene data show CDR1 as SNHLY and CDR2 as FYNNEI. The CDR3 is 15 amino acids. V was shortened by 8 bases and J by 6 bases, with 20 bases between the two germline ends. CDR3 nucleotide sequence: TGTGCCAGCTCTCCCACCGGGGGGGCCCGTCAGCCCCAGCATTTT. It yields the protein CASSPTGGARQPQHF.

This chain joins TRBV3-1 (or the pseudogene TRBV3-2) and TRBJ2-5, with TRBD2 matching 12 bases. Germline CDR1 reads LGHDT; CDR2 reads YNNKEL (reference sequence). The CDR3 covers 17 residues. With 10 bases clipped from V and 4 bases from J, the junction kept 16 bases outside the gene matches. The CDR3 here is CAIGLTSGRRGGETQYF. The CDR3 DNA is TGTGCCATAGGACTGACTAGCGGGAGAAGGGGGGGAGAGACCCAGTACTTC.

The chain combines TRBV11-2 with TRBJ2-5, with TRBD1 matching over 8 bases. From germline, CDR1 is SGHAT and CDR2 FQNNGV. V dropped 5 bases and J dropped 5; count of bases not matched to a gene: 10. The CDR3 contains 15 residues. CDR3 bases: TGTGCCAGCAGCGACGACAGGGGCTCGTTTGAGACCCAGTACTTC. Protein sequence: CASSDDRGSFETQYF.

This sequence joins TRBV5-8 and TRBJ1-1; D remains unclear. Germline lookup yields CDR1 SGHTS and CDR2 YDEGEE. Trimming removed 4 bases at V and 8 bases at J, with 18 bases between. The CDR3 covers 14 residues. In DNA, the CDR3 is TGTGCCAGCAGCCTCCGGGTCCTCAACCCCGAAGCTTTCTTT. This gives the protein CASSLRVLNPEAFF.

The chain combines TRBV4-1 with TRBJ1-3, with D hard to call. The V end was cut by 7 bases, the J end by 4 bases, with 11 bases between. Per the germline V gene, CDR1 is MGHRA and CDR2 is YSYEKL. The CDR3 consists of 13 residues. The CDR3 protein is CASTRVTGNTIYF. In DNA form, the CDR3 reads TGCGCCAGCACCCGCGTTACCGGAAACACCATATATTTT.

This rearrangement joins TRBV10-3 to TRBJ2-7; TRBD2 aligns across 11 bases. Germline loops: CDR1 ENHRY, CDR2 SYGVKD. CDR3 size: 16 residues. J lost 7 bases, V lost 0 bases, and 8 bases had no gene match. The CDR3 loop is CAISESQLAGVGEQYF. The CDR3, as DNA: TGTGCCATCAGTGAGTCCCAACTAGCGGGAGTAGGGGAGCAGTACTTC.

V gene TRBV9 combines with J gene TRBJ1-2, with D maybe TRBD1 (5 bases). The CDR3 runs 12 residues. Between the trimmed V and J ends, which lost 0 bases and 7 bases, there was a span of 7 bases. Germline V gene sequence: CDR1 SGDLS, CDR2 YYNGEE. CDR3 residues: CASSVVRGGYTF. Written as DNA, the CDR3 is TGTGCCAGCAGCGTAGTAAGGGGTGGCTACACCTTC.

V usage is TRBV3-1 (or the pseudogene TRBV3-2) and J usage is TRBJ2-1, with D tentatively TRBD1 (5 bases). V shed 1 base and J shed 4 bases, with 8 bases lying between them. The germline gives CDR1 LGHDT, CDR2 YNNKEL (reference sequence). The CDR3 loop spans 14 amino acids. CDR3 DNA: TGTGCCAGCAGCCAAGCCCAGGGATACAATGAGCAGTTCTTC. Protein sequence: CASSQAQGYNEQFF.

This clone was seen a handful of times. CDR3 bases: TGTGCCAGCAGCCAGGAGTTCAGGGGATCTGGGGCCAACGTCCTGACTTTC. As protein: CASSQEFRGSGANVLTF. This rearrangement joins TRBV4-2 to TRBJ2-6; D may be TRBD1 (6 bases). The CDR3 has 17 amino acids. Germline V gene sequence: CDR1 LGHNA, CDR2 YNFKEQ. V gave up 3 bases and J gave up 1 base, with 13 bases separating them.

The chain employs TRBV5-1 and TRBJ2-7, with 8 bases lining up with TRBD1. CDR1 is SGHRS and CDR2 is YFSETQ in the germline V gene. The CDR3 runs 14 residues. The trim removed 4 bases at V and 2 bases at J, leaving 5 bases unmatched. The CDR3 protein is CASSRDRTAYEQYF. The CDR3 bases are TGCGCCAGCAGCAGGGACAGGACCGCCTACGAGCAGTACTTC.

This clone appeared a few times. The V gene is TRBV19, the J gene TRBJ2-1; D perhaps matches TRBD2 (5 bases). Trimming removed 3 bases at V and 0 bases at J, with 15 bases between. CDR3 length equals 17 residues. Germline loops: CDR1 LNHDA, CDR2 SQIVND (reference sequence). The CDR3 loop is CASSIGLPQSSYNEQFF. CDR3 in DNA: TGTGCCAGTAGTATCGGACTCCCTCAAAGCTCCTACAATGAGCAGTTCTTC. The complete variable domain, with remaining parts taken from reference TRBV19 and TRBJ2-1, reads DGGITQSPKYLFRKEGQNVTLSCEQNLNHDAMYWYRQDPGQGLRLIYYSQIVNDFQKGDIAEGYSVSREKKESFPLTVTSAQKNPTAFYLCASSIGLPQSSYNEQFFGPGTRLTVL.

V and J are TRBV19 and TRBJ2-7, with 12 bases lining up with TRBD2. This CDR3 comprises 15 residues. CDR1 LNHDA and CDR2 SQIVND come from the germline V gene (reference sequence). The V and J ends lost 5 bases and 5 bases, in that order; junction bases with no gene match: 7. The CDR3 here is CASSQTSGRPHEQYF. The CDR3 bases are TGTGCCAGTAGTCAGACTAGCGGGAGACCCCACGAGCAGTACTTC.

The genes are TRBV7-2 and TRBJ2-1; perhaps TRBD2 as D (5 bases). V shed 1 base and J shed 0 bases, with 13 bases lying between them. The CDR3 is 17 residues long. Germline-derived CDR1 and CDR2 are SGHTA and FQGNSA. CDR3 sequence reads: CASSLGRAVYSYNEQFF. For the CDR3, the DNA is TGTGCCAGCAGCTTAGGGCGGGCGGTCTACTCCTACAATGAGCAGTTCTTC.

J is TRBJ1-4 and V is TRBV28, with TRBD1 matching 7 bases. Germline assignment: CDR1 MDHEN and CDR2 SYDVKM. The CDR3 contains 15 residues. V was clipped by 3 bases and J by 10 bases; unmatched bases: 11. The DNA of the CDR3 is TGTGCCAGCAGTTTTTTCACAGGGGTGGGTGGAAAACTGTTTTTT. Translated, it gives CASSFFTGVGGKLFF. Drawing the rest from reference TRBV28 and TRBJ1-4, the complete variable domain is DVKVTQSSRYLVKRTGEKVFLECVQDMDHENMFWYRQDPGLGLRLIYFSYDVKMKEKGDIPEGYSVSREKKERFSLILESASTNQTSMYLCASSFFTGVGGKLFFGSGTQLSVL.

The CDR3 is CASSSVAGGSYNEQFF. CDR3 in DNA: TGTGCCAGTAGTAGCGTAGCGGGAGGTTCCTACAATGAGCAGTTCTTC. J is TRBJ2-1 and V is TRBV19, with TRBD2 identical over 10 bases. Germline V CDR1 and CDR2: LNHDA, SQIVND (reference sequence). With V trimmed by 4 bases and J by 1 base, 4 bases remained unmatched. CDR3 length: 16 amino acids.

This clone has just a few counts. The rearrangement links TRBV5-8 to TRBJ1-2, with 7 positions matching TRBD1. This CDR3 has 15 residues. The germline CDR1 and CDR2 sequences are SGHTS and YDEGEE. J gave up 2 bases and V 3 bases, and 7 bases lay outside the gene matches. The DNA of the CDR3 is TGTGCCAGCAGCTCGCGGACAGGCACAAACTATGGCTACACCTTC. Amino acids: CASSSRTGTNYGYTF.

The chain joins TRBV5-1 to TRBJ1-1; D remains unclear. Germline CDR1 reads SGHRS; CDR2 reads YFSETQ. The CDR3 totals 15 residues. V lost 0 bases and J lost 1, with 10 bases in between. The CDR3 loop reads CASSLASGKNTEAFF. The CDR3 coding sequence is TGCGCCAGCAGCTTGGCTTCCGGTAAGAACACTGAAGCTTTCTTT.

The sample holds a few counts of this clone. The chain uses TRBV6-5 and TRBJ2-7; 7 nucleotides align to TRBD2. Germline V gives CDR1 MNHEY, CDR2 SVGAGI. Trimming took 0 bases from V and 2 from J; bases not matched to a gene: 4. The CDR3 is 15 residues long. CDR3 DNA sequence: TGTGCCAGCAGTTACTCCCCTAGCGGCGCCTACGAGCAGTACTTC. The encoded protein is CASSYSPSGAYEQYF.

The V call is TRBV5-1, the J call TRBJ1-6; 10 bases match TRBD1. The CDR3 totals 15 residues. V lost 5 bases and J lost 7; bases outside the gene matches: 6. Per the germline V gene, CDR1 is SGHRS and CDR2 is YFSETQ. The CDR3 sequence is CASRPGQGYNSPLHF. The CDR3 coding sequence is TGCGCCAGCAGACCGGGACAGGGGTACAATTCACCCCTCCACTTT.

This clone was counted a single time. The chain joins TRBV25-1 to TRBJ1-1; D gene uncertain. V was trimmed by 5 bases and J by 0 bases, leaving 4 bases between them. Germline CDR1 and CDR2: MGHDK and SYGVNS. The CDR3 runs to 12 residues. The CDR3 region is CASSYMNTEAFF. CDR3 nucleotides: TGTGCCAGCAGTTATATGAACACTGAAGCTTTCTTT.

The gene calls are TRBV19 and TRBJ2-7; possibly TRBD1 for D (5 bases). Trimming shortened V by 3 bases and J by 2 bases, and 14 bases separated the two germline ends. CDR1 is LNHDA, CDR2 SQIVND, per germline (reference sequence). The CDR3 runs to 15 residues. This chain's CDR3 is CASSISSQGTYEQYF. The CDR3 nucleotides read TGTGCCAGTAGTATTTCTTCCCAGGGCACCTACGAGCAGTACTTC.

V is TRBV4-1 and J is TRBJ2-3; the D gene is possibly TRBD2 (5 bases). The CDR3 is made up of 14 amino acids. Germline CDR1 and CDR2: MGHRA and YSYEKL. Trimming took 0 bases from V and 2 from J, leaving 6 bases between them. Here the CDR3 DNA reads TGCGCCAGCAGCCAAGAGGACTTCACAGATACGCAGTATTTT. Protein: CASSQEDFTDTQYF.